This TCR beta chain appears in the sequencing data of a study of blood T cell repertoires in COVID-19. There are 17 residues in the CDR3. The V gene's germline CDR1 is MNHEY and CDR2 SVGEGT. V lost 1 base, J lost 4 bases, and 19 bases lay in between. Assay used: immunoSEQ multiplex PCR; TCRdb lists only in-frame clones, some missing. The sample includes about 270,000 clones, about 87% of them seen just once. The rearrangement links TRBV6-2 or TRBV6-3 to TRBJ1-1; D gene uncertain. The sample taken for sequencing was PBMCs or T cells enriched from blood (not recorded which). This TCR derives from a woman in her forties or fifties who had recovered from COVID-19. The CDR3 sequence: CASSYLMGGKAGTEAFF. The CDR3 DNA reads as TGTGCCAGCAGTTACTTGATGGGCGGGAAGGCGGGCACTGAAGCTTTCTTT.